This paragraph reports one T cell receptor (beta chain). Germline assignment: CDR1 KGHDR and CDR2 SFDVKD. V lost 1 base to trimming and J lost 8 bases, with 13 bases between them. The CDR3 runs to 14 residues. These data originate in a study of blood T cell repertoires in COVID-19. Study-wide background: Samples came from the United States, Italy and Spain, spanning acute and convalescent COVID-19. Sample material is recorded as cDNA or gDNA derived from T cells, B-cell-depleted T cells, or PBMCs.

The authors' processing: Estimates of nucleated cell counts were drawn from the amplification of reference gene primers. Produced via immunoSEQ multiplex PCR; TCRdb's table is partial and in-frame only. That table gives V, J and clone size, and the DNA gave D and trimming. The data show some 370,000 clones, 90% seen once. The chain has TRBV24-1 and TRBJ2-5; tentatively, D is TRBD1 (5 bases). The origin of this receptor is a man younger than 35 with active or convalescent COVID-19. The material sequenced was peripheral blood. The CDR3 coding sequence is TGTGCCACCAGTGATTTCTCGACAGTTTTTACCCAGTACTTC. This gives the protein CATSDFSTVFTQYF.